The TCR beta chain under discussion was sequenced for a study of blood T cell repertoires in COVID-19. At the level of the study: Researchers got acute and convalescent COVID-19 samples from the United States, Italy and Spain. Sources were T cells, B-cell-depleted T cells, or PBMCs; the material itself was cDNA or gDNA.

Source study methods: Scientists estimated how many nucleated cells there were by amplifying reference gene primers. The repertoire was sequenced with immunoSEQ multiplex PCR; TCRdb's copy has only in-frame clones and lacks some. The V and J calls and clone size are taken from that table; D and trimming were inferred from the DNA. Here the sample spans around 200,000 clones, nearly 90% being singletons. V dropped 8 bases and J dropped 7; count of bases not matched to a gene: 9. This CDR3 comprises 15 residues. In germline, CDR1 is WNHNN, CDR2 SYGVQD (reference sequence). Sequenced sample: peripheral blood. The receptor was derived from a woman aged 18-29 years who had recovered from COVID-19. The rearrangement joins TRBV10-1 to TRBJ2-1, with TRBD2 matching over 12 bases. CDR3 amino acids: CASWETSGRGNEQFF. CDR3 coding DNA: TGCGCCAGCTGGGAGACTAGCGGGAGAGGTAATGAGCAGTTCTTC.